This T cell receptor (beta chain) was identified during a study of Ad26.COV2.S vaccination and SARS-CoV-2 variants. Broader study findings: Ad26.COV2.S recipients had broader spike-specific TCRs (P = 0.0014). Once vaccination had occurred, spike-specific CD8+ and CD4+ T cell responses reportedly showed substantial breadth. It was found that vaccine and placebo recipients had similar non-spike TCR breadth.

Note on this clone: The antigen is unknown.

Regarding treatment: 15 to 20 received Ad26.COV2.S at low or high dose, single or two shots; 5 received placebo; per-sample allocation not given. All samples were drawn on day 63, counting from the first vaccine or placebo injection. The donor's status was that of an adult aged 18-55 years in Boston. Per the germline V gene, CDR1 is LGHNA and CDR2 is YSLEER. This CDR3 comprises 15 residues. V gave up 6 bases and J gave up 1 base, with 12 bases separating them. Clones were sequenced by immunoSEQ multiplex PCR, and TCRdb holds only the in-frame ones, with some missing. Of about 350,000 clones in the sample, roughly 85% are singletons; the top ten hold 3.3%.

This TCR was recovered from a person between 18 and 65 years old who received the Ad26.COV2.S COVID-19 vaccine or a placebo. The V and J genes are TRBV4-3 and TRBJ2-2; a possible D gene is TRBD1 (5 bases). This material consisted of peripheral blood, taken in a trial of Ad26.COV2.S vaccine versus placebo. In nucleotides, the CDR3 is TGCGCCAGCAGTCATGGGGCAGGGAACACCGGGGAGCTGTTTTTT. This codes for CASSHGAGNTGELFF.